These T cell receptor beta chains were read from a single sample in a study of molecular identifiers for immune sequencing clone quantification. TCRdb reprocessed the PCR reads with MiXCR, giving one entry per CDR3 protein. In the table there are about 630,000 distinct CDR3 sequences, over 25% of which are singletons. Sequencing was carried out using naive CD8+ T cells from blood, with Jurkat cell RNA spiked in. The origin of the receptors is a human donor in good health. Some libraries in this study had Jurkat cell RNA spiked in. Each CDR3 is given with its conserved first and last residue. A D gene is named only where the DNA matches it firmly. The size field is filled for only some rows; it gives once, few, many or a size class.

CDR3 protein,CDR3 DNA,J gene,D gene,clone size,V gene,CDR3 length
CASSLVSYHEQYF,TGTGCCAGCAGCTTGGTATCTTACCACGAGCAGTACTTC,TRBJ2-7,NA,NA,TRBV5-6,13
CASSESEWQGEQYF,TGCGCCAGCAGTGAGTCGGAGTGGCAGGGCGAGCAGTACTTC,TRBJ2-7,NA,few,TRBV10-2,14
CASRGTSDSTDTQYF,TGTGCCAGCAGAGGGACTAGCGATAGCACAGATACGCAGTATTTT,TRBJ2-3,TRBD2,many,TRBV2,15
CASSYSGNGGETQYF,TGTGCCAGCAGTTACTCGGGGAATGGGGGGGAGACCCAGTACTTC,TRBJ2-5,NA,few,TRBV6-5,15
CASSPHRDRATEAFF,TGTGCCAGCAGCCCTCACCGGGACAGGGCCACTGAAGCTTTCTTT,TRBJ1-1,TRBD1,many,TRBV3-1,15
CASSPGAPGEQFF,TGTGCCAGCAGCCCCGGGGCCCCGGGAGAGCAGTTCTTC,TRBJ2-1,NA,many,TRBV11-2,13
CASSLGVGGLGTEASF,TGTGCCAGCAGCTTAGGGGTTGGCGGCTTGGGTACTGAAGCTTCCTTT,TRBJ1-1,NA,NA,TRBV7-8,16
CSVVPISTDTQYF,TGCAGCGTTGTTCCTATCTCCACAGATACGCAGTATTTT,TRBJ2-3,NA,NA,TRBV29-1,13
CASSQVPEGGGEKLFF,TGCGCCAGCAGCCAAGTCCCGGAGGGGGGCGGGGAAAAACTGTTTTTT,TRBJ1-4,NA,few,TRBV4-3,16
CASGSTLAGAGTSTDTQYF,TGTGCCAGCGGCTCGACCCTAGCGGGGGCCGGAACTAGCACAGATACGCAGTATTTT,TRBJ2-3,TRBD2,NA,TRBV7-9,19
CASSPLGVEQYF,TGTGCCAGCAGCCCGCTTGGTGTCGAGCAGTACTTC,TRBJ2-7,NA,NA,TRBV7-6,12
CASSLDAANNSPLHF,TGTGCCAGCAGTTTGGACGCGGCTAATAATTCACCCCTCCACTTT,TRBJ1-6,NA,few,TRBV6-5,15
CASSLWPTTYNSPLHF,TGTGCCAGCAGTTTATGGCCGACAACCTATAATTCACCCCTCCACTTT,TRBJ1-6,NA,few,TRBV28,16
CASSLFPSETYEQYF,TGTGCCAGCAGCTTATTCCCTAGCGAGACCTACGAGCAGTACTTC,TRBJ2-7,NA,few,TRBV7-9,15
CASSEDWTEAFF,TGTGCCAGCAGTGAAGACTGGACTGAAGCTTTCTTT,TRBJ1-1,NA,few,TRBV6-1,12
CSARRASGRAEPYNEQFF,TGCAGTGCTAGAAGGGCTAGCGGGAGGGCCGAACCCTACAATGAGCAGTTCTTC,TRBJ2-1,TRBD2,NA,TRBV20-1,18
CASSQDPGANSPLRF,TGTGCCAGCAGCCAAGATCCGGGGGCGAATTCACCCCTCCGCTTT,TRBJ1-6,NA,NA,TRBV4-2,15
CASSQEGGEKLFF,TGTGCCAGCAGCCAAGAAGGGGGTGAAAAACTGTTTTTT,TRBJ1-4,NA,NA,TRBV3-1,13
CASSSYEQFF,TGTGCCAGCAGCTCCTATGAGCAGTTCTTC,TRBJ2-1,NA,many,TRBV11-2,10
CASSQEGWPLSTDTQYF,TGCGCCAGCAGCCAAGAAGGGTGGCCCCTTAGCACAGATACGCAGTATTTT,TRBJ2-3,NA,many,TRBV4-3,17
CASSLQGAKNIQYF,TGTGCCAGCAGTTTACAGGGGGCCAAAAACATTCAGTACTTC,TRBJ2-4,NA,many,TRBV27,14
CSVLHNLPTYEQYF,TGCAGCGTTCTACACAACCTTCCTACCTACGAGCAGTACTTC,TRBJ2-7,NA,many,TRBV29-1,14
CASSVGLAGGRIAGELFF,TGTGCCAGCAGCGTGGGACTAGCGGGAGGGCGTATTGCCGGGGAGCTGTTTTTT,TRBJ2-2,TRBD2,few,TRBV7-3,18
CASSGQGAQPQHF,TGTGCCAGCAGTGGACAGGGGGCCCAGCCCCAGCATTTT,TRBJ1-5,TRBD1,many,TRBV27,13
CASSWTSTGELFF,TGTGCCAGCAGCTGGACTTCCACCGGGGAGCTGTTTTTT,TRBJ2-2,NA,few,TRBV6-2/TRBV6-3,13
CASSQDDPGQGSGANVLTF,TGTGCCAGCAGCCAAGACGACCCGGGACAGGGATCTGGGGCCAACGTCCTGACTTTC,TRBJ2-6,TRBD1,many,TRBV14,19
CASSYKTGSAFF,TGTGCCAGCAGTTACAAGACAGGGTCGGCTTTCTTT,TRBJ1-1,TRBD1,few,TRBV6-5,12
CASSQDGTHNEQFF,TGCGCCAGCAGCCAAGATGGGACCCACAATGAGCAGTTCTTC,TRBJ2-1,NA,few,TRBV4-3,14
CASSFRTSGFGEQFF,TGTGCCAGCAGCTTTAGGACTAGCGGGTTTGGTGAGCAGTTCTTC,TRBJ2-1,TRBD2,NA,TRBV11-2,15
CASSLEGSNYGYTF,TGTGCCAGCAGCTTGGAGGGGTCCAACTATGGCTACACCTTC,TRBJ1-2,NA,NA,TRBV5-6,14
CASSLGWAGDTQYF,TGTGCCAGCAGTTTGGGTTGGGCGGGAGATACGCAGTATTTT,TRBJ2-3,NA,NA,TRBV27,14
CASSVGHRRGGRGTDTQYF,TGTGCCAGCAGCGTAGGGCATCGACGGGGCGGGAGAGGCACAGATACGCAGTATTTT,TRBJ2-3,TRBD2,many,TRBV9,19
CASKGQGYSVDEKLFF,TGTGCCAGCAAGGGACAGGGATATTCGGTAGATGAAAAACTGTTTTTT,TRBJ1-4,TRBD1,NA,TRBV2,16
CASSLSTGDLTDTQYF,TGTGCCAGCAGCTTATCGACCGGGGACCTCACAGATACGCAGTATTTT,TRBJ2-3,NA,many,TRBV7-8,16
CPTGPPEMGTKNIQYF,TGCCCTACGGGACCTCCCGAGATGGGTACCAAAAACATTCAGTACTTC,TRBJ2-4,NA,few,TRBV20-1,16
CSARDSSGRSFGYEQYF,TGCAGTGCTAGAGATTCTAGCGGGAGGAGTTTCGGGTACGAGCAGTACTTC,TRBJ2-7,TRBD2,many,TRBV20-1,17
CSVGGGLYGYTF,TGCAGCGTTGGAGGGGGTCTATATGGCTACACCTTC,TRBJ1-2,NA,many,TRBV29-1,12
CAWTAPPGEQYF,TGTGCCTGGACCGCTCCCCCTGGCGAGCAGTACTTC,TRBJ2-7,NA,few,TRBV30,12
CASSSGLNQPQHF,TGTGCCAGCAGTTCGGGCCTCAATCAGCCCCAGCATTTT,TRBJ1-5,NA,many,TRBV27,13
CASSPDSGGKYEQYF,TGCGCCAGCAGCCCGGATAGCGGGGGGAAGTACGAGCAGTACTTC,TRBJ2-7,TRBD2,many,TRBV5-1,15
CSAAPREAPSYEQYF,TGCAGTGCTGCCCCTAGGGAGGCCCCCTCCTACGAGCAGTACTTC,TRBJ2-7,NA,NA,TRBV20-1,15
CASSNAGGRSTDTQYF,TGTGCCAGCAGCAACGCGGGGGGACGGAGCACAGATACGCAGTATTTT,TRBJ2-3,TRBD2,NA,TRBV7-9,16
CASNHPRDRGPSTEAFF,TGTGCCAGCAACCATCCGCGGGACAGGGGGCCGAGCACTGAAGCTTTCTTT,TRBJ1-1,TRBD1,many,TRBV2,17
CATSLKQGAPGELFF,TGTGCCACCAGTCTCAAACAGGGGGCTCCCGGGGAGCTGTTTTTT,TRBJ2-2,TRBD1,NA,TRBV24-1,15
CASATTLTGGDTDTQYF,TGTGCCAGCGCCACCACCCTCACAGGGGGCGATACAGATACGCAGTATTTT,TRBJ2-3,TRBD1,NA,TRBV7-3,17
CASSEVRQRPNYGYTF,TGTGCCAGCAGTGAAGTACGGCAACGCCCAAACTATGGCTACACCTTC,TRBJ1-2,NA,NA,TRBV2,16
CASSQDLGLGISEAFF,TGCGCCAGCAGCCAAGATCTCGGGTTAGGAATCTCTGAAGCTTTCTTT,TRBJ1-1,NA,few,TRBV4-3,16
CASSQGGSLNQPQHF,TGCGCCAGCAGCCAAGGGGGCAGCCTCAATCAGCCCCAGCATTTT,TRBJ1-5,NA,NA,TRBV4-1,15
CARNNYPLGTGANVLTF,TGTGCCAGAAACAATTATCCCTTAGGGACTGGGGCCAACGTCCTGACTTTC,TRBJ2-6,NA,NA,TRBV12-3/TRBV12-4,17